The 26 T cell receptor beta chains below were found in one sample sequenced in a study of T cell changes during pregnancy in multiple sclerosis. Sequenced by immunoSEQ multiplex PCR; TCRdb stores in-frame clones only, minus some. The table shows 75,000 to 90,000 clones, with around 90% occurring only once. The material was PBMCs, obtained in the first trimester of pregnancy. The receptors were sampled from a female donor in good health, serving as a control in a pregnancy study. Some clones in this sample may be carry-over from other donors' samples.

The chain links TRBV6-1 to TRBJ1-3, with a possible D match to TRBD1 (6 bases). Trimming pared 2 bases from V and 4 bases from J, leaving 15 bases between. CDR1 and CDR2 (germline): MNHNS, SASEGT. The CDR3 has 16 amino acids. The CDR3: CASSEPGGLDGNTIYF. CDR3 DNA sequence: TGTGCCAGCAGTGAACCGGGGGGGCTAGACGGAAACACCATATATTTT.

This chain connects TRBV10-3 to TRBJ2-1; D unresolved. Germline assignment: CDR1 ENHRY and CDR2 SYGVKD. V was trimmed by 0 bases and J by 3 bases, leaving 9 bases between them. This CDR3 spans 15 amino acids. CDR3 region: CAISESNPSYNEQFF. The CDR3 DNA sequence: TGTGCCATCAGTGAGTCGAATCCTAGCTACAATGAGCAGTTCTTC.

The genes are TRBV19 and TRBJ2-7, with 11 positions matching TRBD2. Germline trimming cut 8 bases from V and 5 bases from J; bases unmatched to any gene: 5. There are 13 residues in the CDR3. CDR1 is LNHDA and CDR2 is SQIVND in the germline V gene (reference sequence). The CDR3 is CASRSGGAHEQYF. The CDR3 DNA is TGTGCCAGTCGTAGCGGGGGGGCCCACGAGCAGTACTTC.

The CDR3 DNA follows: TGTGCCAGCAGTTTCTCTATTTCCTACGAGCAGTACTTC. Encoded protein: CASSFSISYEQYF. This sequence joins TRBV27 and TRBJ2-7; D is undetermined. The CDR3 totals 13 residues. From germline, CDR1 is MNHEY and CDR2 SMNVEV (reference sequence). V gave up 3 bases and J gave up 1 base, with 7 bases separating them.

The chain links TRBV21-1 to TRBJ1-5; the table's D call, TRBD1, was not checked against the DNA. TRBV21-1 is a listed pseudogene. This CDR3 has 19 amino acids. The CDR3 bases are TGTGCCAGCAGCCTCGATGGCGCACACAGGACAGATAGCAATCAGCCCCAGCATTTT. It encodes CASSLDGAHRTDSNQPQHF.

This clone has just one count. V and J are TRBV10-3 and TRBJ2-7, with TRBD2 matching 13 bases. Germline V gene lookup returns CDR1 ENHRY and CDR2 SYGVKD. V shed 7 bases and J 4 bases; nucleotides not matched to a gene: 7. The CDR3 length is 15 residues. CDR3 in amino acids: CAITRGTSGEYEQYF. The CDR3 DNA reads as TGTGCCATCACCCGCGGGACTAGCGGGGAGTACGAGCAGTACTTC.

Here the CDR3 DNA reads TGTGCCACCAGCAGAGGACCTCCATGGGACAGAGGGTATGGCTACACCTTC. It is translated as CATSRGPPWDRGYGYTF. The chain has TRBV15 and TRBJ1-2, with 7 bases lining up with TRBD1. The CDR3 runs to 17 residues. In germline, CDR1 is LNHNV, CDR2 YYDKDF (reference sequence). V trimming: 1 base; J trimming: 5 bases; junction bases outside the gene matches: 13. Based on the CDR3 plus reference TRBV15 and TRBJ1-2, the full variable domain is DAMVIQNPRYQVTQFGKPVTLSCSQTLNHNVMYWYQQKSSQAPKLLFHYYDKDFNNEADTPDNFQSRRPNTSFCFLDIRSPGLGDTAMYLCATSRGPPWDRGYGYTFGSGTRLTVV.

The CDR3 region is CASSPPGGFYEQYF. CDR3 coding DNA: TGTGCCAGCAGCCCCCCTGGGGGGTTCTACGAGCAGTACTTC. This chain connects TRBV28 to TRBJ2-7, with D possibly TRBD2 on 6 matching bases. Germline-derived CDR1 and CDR2 are MDHEN and SYDVKM. The CDR3 runs 14 residues. V was trimmed by 6 bases and J by 3 bases, leaving 15 bases between them.

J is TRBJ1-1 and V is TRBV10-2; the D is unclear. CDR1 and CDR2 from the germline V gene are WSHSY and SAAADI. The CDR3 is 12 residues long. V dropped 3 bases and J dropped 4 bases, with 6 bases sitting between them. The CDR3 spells CASSDPSTEAFF. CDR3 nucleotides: TGCGCCAGCAGTGACCCATCCACTGAAGCTTTCTTT.

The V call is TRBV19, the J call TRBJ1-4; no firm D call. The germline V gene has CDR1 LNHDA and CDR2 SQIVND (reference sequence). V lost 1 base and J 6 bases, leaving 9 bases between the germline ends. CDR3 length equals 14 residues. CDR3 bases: TGTGCCAGTAGTATAGTTAGGGAGGATGAAAAACTGTTTTTT. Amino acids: CASSIVREDEKLFF.

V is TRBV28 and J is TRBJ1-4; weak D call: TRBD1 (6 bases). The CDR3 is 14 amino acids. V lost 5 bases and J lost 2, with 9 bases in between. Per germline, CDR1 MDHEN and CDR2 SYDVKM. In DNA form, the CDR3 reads TGTGCCAGCAGTGTTCAGGGGACTAATGAAAAACTGTTTTTT. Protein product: CASSVQGTNEKLFF.

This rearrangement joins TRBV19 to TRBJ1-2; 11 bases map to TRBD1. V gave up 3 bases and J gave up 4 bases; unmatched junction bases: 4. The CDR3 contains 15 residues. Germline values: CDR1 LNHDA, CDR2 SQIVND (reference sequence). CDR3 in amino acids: CASSMGTGGSYGYTF. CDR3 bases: TGTGCCAGTAGTATGGGGACAGGGGGTAGCTATGGCTACACCTTC.

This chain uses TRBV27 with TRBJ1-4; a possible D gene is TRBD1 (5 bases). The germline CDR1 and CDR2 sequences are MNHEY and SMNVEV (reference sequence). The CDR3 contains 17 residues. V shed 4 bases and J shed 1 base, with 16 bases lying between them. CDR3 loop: CASSWAGRGLTNEKLFF. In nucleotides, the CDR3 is TGTGCCAGCAGTTGGGCAGGGAGGGGTCTAACTAATGAAAAACTGTTTTTT. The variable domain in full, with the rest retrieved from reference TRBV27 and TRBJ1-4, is EAQVTQNPRYLITVTGKKLTVTCSQNMNHEYMSWYRQDPGLGLRQIYYSMNVEVTDKGDVPEGYKVSRKEKRNFPLILESPSPNQTSLYFCASSWAGRGLTNEKLFFGSGTQLSVL.

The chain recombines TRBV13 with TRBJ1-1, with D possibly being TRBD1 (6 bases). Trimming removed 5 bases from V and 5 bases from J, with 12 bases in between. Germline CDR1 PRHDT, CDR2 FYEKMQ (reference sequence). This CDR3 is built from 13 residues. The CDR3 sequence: CASSPRTDTEAFF. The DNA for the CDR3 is TGTGCCAGCAGCCCCCGGACAGATACTGAAGCTTTCTTT. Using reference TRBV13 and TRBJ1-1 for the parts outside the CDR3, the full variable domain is AAGVIQSPRHLIKEKRETATLKCYPIPRHDTVYWYQQGPGQDPQFLISFYEKMQSDKGSIPDRFSAQQFSDYHSELNMSSLELGDSALYFCASSPRTDTEAFFGQGTRLTVV.

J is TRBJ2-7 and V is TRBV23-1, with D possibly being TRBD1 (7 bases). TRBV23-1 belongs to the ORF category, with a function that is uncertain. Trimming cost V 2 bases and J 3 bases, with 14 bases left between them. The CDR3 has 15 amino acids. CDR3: CASSQPAQGGYEQYF. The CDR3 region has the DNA TGCGCCAGCAGTCAACCGGCCCAGGGGGGCTACGAGCAGTACTTC.

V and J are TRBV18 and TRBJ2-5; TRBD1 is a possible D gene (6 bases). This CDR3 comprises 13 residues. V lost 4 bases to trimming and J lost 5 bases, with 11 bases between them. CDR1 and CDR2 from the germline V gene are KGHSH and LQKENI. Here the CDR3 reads CASSRGGRETQYF. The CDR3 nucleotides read TGTGCCAGCTCACGAGGGGGACGGGAGACCCAGTACTTC. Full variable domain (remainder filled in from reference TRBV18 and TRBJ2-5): NAGVMQNPRHLVRRRGQEARLRCSPMKGHSHVYWYRQLPEEGLKFMVYLQKENIIDESGMPKERFSAEFPKEGPSILRIQQVVRGDSAAYFCASSRGGRETQYFGPGTRLLVL.

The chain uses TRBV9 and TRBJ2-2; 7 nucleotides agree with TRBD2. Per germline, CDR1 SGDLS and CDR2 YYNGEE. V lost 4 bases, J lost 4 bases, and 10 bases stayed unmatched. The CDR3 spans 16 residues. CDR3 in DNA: TGTGCCAGCAGCACTAATAGCGGGCCTGGCACCGGGGAGCTGTTTTTT. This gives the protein CASSTNSGPGTGELFF.

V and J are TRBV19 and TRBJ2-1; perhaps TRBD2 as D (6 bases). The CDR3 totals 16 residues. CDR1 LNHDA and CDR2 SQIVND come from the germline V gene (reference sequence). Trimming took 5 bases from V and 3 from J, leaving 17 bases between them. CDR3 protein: CASSDLAGGNYNEQFF. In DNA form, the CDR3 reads TGTGCCAGTAGTGATCTAGCCGGGGGAAACTACAATGAGCAGTTCTTC.

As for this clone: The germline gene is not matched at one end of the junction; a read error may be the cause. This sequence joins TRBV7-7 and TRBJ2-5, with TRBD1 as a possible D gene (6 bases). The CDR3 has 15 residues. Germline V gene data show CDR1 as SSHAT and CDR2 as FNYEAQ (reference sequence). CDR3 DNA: TGTGCTAGCAGCCCCTCTCAGGGGTACCAAGAGACCCAGTACTTC. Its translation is CASSPSQGYQETQYF.

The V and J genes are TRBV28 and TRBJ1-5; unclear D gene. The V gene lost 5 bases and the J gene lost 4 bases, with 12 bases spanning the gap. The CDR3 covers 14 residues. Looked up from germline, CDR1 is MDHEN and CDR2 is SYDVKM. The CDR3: CASSLILTNQPQHF. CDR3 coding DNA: TGTGCCAGCAGTCTGATACTTACTAATCAGCCCCAGCATTTT.

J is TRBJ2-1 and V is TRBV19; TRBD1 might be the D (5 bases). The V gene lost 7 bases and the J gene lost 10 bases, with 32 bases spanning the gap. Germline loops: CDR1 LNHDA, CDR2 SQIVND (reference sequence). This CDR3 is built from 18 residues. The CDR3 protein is CASTKRIGGASLRAEQFF. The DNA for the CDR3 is TGTGCCAGTACTAAACGCATCGGTGGGGCCTCCCTTCGCGCGGAGCAGTTCTTC.

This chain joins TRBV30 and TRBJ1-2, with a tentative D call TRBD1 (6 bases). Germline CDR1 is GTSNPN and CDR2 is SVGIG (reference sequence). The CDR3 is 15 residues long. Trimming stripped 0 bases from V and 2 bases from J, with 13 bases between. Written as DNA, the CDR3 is TGTGCCTGGAGTGTAGCCGACAGGTACAACTATGGCTACACCTTC. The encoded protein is CAWSVADRYNYGYTF.

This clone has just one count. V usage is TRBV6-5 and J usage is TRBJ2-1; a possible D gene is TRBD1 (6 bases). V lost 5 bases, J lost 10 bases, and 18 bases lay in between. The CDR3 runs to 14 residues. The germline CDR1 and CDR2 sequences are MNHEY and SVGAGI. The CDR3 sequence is CASSDIGGWEEQFF. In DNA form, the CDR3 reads TGTGCCAGCAGTGACATAGGGGGATGGGAGGAGCAGTTCTTC.

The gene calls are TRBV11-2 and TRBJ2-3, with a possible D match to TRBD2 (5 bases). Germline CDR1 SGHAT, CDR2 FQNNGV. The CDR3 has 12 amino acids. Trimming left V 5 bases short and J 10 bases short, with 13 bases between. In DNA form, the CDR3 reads TGTGCCAGCAGCATCGGGGTGTTGGCGCAGTATTTT. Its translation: CASSIGVLAQYF.

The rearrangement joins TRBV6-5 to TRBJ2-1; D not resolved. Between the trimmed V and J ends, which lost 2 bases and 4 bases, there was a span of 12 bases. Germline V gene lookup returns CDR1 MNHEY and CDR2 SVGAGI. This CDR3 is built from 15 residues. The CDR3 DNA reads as TGTGCCAGCAGTTACCGCCCAGCGCAGTACAATGAGCAGTTCTTC. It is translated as CASSYRPAQYNEQFF.

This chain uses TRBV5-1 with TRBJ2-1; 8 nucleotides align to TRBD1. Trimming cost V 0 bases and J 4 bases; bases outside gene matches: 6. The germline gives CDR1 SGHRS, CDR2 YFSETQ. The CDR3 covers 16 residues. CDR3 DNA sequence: TGCGCCAGCAGCTTGGTCACAGGGGGTGGATACAATGAGCAGTTCTTC. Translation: CASSLVTGGGYNEQFF.